The clone carrying this TCR beta chain was detected a few times. Its antigen is still unknown. These data originate in a study of cytomegalovirus exposure and HLA in healthy donors. Overall study context: Within an early data release were tens of millions of unique TCRs drawn from HLA-typed donors.

This CDR3 contains 14 residues. The germline V and J ends were trimmed by 2 bases and 4 bases, with 10 bases remaining between them. CDR1 and CDR2 from the germline V gene are MNHEY and SMNVEV (reference sequence). Study-wide findings and caveats: In vitro, a few CMV-associated chains proved specific for CMV antigens. The majority of TCR sequences were rare, yet some public TCRs appeared in many donors.

The PCR employed 60 Vbeta primers together with 13 Jbeta primers. Produced via immunoSEQ multiplex PCR; TCRdb's table is partial and in-frame only. The sample contains approximately 180,000 clones, roughly 80% of which appear only once. The sequenced sample was PBMCs. The clonotype originates from a young man in good health and CMV-seropositive. The J gene is TRBJ2-3, the V gene TRBV27; perhaps TRBD2 as D (6 bases). This CDR3 is CASSLERDSDTQYF. The CDR3 DNA reads TGTGCCAGCAGTTTAGAGAGGGACTCAGATACGCAGTATTTT.